A selection of T cell receptor beta chains follows, all from one sample in a study of cytomegalovirus exposure and HLA in healthy donors. Generated by immunoSEQ multiplex PCR, the TCRdb table keeps only in-frame clones and is missing some. In the table there are 75,000 to 100,000 clones, 81% of which are singletons. Sequencing was carried out using PBMCs. The receptor set was obtained from a man aged 40-50 years in good health and CMV-seropositive. The CDR3 runs from the conserved cysteine through the conserved F or W. The order of the fields is D gene, J gene, clone size, V gene, CDR3 protein, CDR3 DNA. The D gene is left open where the match is weak. Clone size, where shown, is once, few, many, or a class for clones that have expanded.

TRBD2 | TRBJ2-5 | . | TRBV19 | CASNRLAGETQYF | TGTGCCAGTAACCGACTAGCCGGGGAGACCCAGTACTTC
TRBD2 | TRBJ2-1 | . | TRBV5-1 | CASSLSGGSWNEQFF | TGCGCCAGCAGCTTGTCTGGCGGGAGTTGGAATGAGCAGTTCTTC
. | TRBJ1-2 | . | TRBV5-4 | CASSLDSGYGYTF | TGTGCCAGCAGCTTGGACTCAGGCTATGGCTACACCTTC
. | TRBJ1-1 | . | TRBV5-1 | CASSFLGGDSTEAFF | TGCGCCAGCAGCTTCTTAGGGGGGGACTCTACTGAAGCTTTCTTT
TRBD1 | TRBJ1-1 | . | TRBV9 | CASSVASSGTGSEAFF | TGTGCCAGCAGCGTAGCTTCATCCGGGACAGGGTCTGAAGCTTTCTTT
. | TRBJ1-2 | . | TRBV5-4 | CASSLERHRANYGYTF | TGTGCCAGCAGCTTGGAGCGGCATCGAGCTAACTATGGCTACACCTTC
. | TRBJ2-7 | . | TRBV15 | CATSSRTGNPYEQYF | TGTGCCACCAGCTCCCGTACCGGGAACCCATACGAGCAGTACTTC
. | TRBJ1-5 | . | TRBV28 | CASSSSSNQPQHF | TGTGCCAGCAGTTCCAGTAGCAATCAGCCCCAGCATTTT
. | TRBJ1-2 | once | TRBV19 | CASSIDPQVPNYGYTF | TGTGCCAGTAGTATAGATCCGCAGGTCCCAAACTATGGCTACACCTTC
. | TRBJ2-5 | . | TRBV9 | CASSVVSGQETQYF | TGTGCCAGCAGCGTAGTTAGCGGCCAAGAGACCCAGTACTTC
TRBD2 | TRBJ2-7 | . | TRBV29-1 | CSVVTPGAGGRSYEQYF | TGCAGCGTTGTAACTCCCGGGGCGGGAGGACGCTCCTACGAGCAGTACTTC
. | TRBJ1-2 | . | TRBV5-1 | CASSPPLPGANYGYTF | TGCGCCAGCAGCCCCCCCTTGCCCGGAGCTAACTATGGCTACACCTTC
TRBD2 | TRBJ2-3 | once | TRBV4-2 | CASSQEGGGGADTQYF | TGTGCCAGCAGCCAAGAAGGCGGCGGGGGAGCAGATACGCAGTATTTT
. | TRBJ1-6 | . | TRBV7-2 | CASSSPPSVFHF | TGTGCCAGCAGCTCCCCCCCTAGCGTATTCCACTTT
. | TRBJ1-6 | . | TRBV6-4 | CASQSVPGSASPLHF | TGTGCCAGCCAGAGTGTTCCGGGGTCGGCGTCACCCCTCCACTTT
. | TRBJ2-7 | . | TRBV5-4 | CASSFGGQAEGEQYF | TGTGCCAGCAGCTTTGGCGGGCAAGCGGAGGGGGAGCAGTACTTC
TRBD1 | TRBJ2-1 | . | TRBV29-1 | CSVVPGQGYNEQFF | TGCAGCGTCGTACCGGGACAGGGGTACAATGAGCAGTTCTTC
TRBD2 | TRBJ2-3 | . | TRBV28 | CASSSSGRGTDTQYF | TGTGCCAGCAGTTCTAGCGGGAGAGGCACAGATACGCAGTATTTT
. | TRBJ1-6 | . | TRBV21-1 | CASSKLERLDRGPHNSPLHF | TGTGCCAGCAGCAAATTAGAACGCCTGGACAGGGGACCGCATAATTCACCCCTCCACTTT
. | TRBJ1-4 | . | TRBV13 | CASSLNSFNEKLFF | TGTGCCAGCAGCTTAAACAGCTTTAATGAAAAACTGTTTTTT
. | TRBJ1-5 | . | TRBV28 | CASSLRRGNQPQHF | TGTGCCAGCAGTTTAAGACGAGGCAACCAGCCCCAGCATTTT
TRBD2 | TRBJ2-1 | . | TRBV5-6 | CASSPTSSSEQFF | TGTGCCAGCAGCCCGACTAGCTCAAGTGAGCAGTTCTTC
TRBD1 | TRBJ2-7 | . | TRBV11-2 | CASSPSGTGNSYEQYF | TGTGCCAGCAGCCCGTCCGGGACAGGGAACTCCTACGAGCAGTACTTC
TRBD1 | TRBJ1-2 | . | TRBV6-5 | CASSYSRSGGSGYTF | TGTGCCAGCAGTTACTCGAGGTCAGGGGGCTCTGGCTACACCTTC
TRBD2 | TRBJ2-4 | few | TRBV7-2 | CASSSIAGGPTNIQYF | TGTGCCAGCAGCTCCATAGCGGGAGGGCCCACGAACATTCAGTACTTC
TRBD1 | TRBJ1-4 | . | TRBV5-1 | CASSFGTGDEKLFF | TGCGCCAGCAGCTTCGGGACAGGTGACGAAAAACTGTTTTTT
. | TRBJ1-5 | . | TRBV19 | CASSINGLSNQPQHF | TGTGCCAGTAGTATTAATGGACTTAGCAATCAGCCCCAGCATTTT
. | TRBJ2-7 | . | TRBV19 | CASSIAGDSSYEQYF | TGTGCCAGTAGTATAGCGGGGGACAGCTCCTACGAGCAGTACTTC
. | TRBJ1-1 | . | TRBV5-1 | CASSDPPQDTEAFF | TGCGCCAGCAGCGATCCACCACAAGACACTGAAGCTTTCTTT
TRBD2 | TRBJ2-1 | . | TRBV6-5 | CASRKGLAGDNEQFF | TGTGCCAGCAGAAAAGGGCTAGCGGGAGACAATGAGCAGTTCTTC
. | TRBJ1-5 | . | TRBV28 | CASRSTGNQPQHF | TGTGCCAGCAGATCCACAGGGAATCAGCCCCAGCATTTT
. | TRBJ2-7 | once | TRBV5-1 | CASSKDGRGYEQYF | TGCGCCAGCAGCAAGGACGGCAGGGGATATGAGCAGTACTTC
. | TRBJ2-2 | . | TRBV15 | CATSRASSAGELFF | TGTGCCACCAGCAGAGCGAGTTCCGCCGGGGAGCTGTTTTTT
. | TRBJ2-7 | . | TRBV5-6 | CASSLEVSSYEQYF | TGTGCCAGCAGCTTGGAGGTTAGCTCCTACGAGCAGTACTTC
. | TRBJ1-4 | . | TRBV30 | CAWGRGGSTLATNEKLFF | TGTGCCTGGGGGAGGGGTGGGTCGACCCTTGCAACTAATGAAAAACTGTTTTTT
. | TRBJ2-1 | few | TRBV7-9 | CASSLGGASYNEQFF | TGTGCCAGCAGCTTAGGTGGGGCCTCTTACAATGAGCAGTTCTTC
TRBD1 | TRBJ1-1 | . | TRBV6-5 | CASSSGQDKAFF | TGTGCCAGCAGTTCAGGACAGGATAAAGCTTTCTTT
. | TRBJ2-3 | . | TRBV11-1 | CASSPLLTDTQYF | TGTGCCAGCAGTCCACTGTTAACGGATACGCAGTATTTT
. | TRBJ2-1 | . | TRBV7-2 | CASSFQLLEGQFF | TGTGCCAGCAGCTTTCAACTCTTAGAGGGGCAGTTCTTC
. | TRBJ1-1 | . | TRBV5-1 | CASSLRVRDTEAFF | TGCGCCAGCAGCTTGAGGGTCAGGGACACTGAAGCTTTCTTT
TRBD2 | TRBJ2-1 | once | TRBV9 | CASSVVGLAGAYNEQFF | TGTGCCAGCAGCGTAGTTGGACTAGCGGGGGCATACAATGAGCAGTTCTTC
. | TRBJ2-5 | . | TRBV2 | CASGPGQLIQETQYF | TGTGCCAGCGGTCCCGGACAGTTAATTCAAGAGACCCAGTACTTC
TRBD1 | TRBJ1-5 | . | TRBV30 | CAWSVGTVSNQPQHF | TGTGCCTGGAGTGTAGGGACAGTTAGCAATCAGCCCCAGCATTTT
TRBD1 | TRBJ2-7 | . | TRBV11-2 | CASSLSMGQGDYEQYF | TGTGCCAGCAGCTTATCTATGGGACAGGGAGACTACGAGCAGTACTTC
TRBD1 | TRBJ1-1 | . | TRBV18 | CASSPPTGEGRTEAFF | TGTGCCAGCTCACCACCGACAGGGGAAGGAAGGACTGAAGCTTTCTTT
. | TRBJ1-3 | . | TRBV21-1 | CASSKVAGPISGNTIYF | TGTGCCAGCAGCAAAGTCGCGGGACCGATCTCTGGAAACACCATATATTTT
TRBD1 | TRBJ1-1 | . | TRBV27 | CASSRTGMNTEAFF | TGTGCCAGCAGTCGGACAGGGATGAACACTGAAGCTTTCTTT
. | TRBJ1-5 | . | TRBV7-9 | CSSSSDRYSNQPQHF | TGTTCCAGCAGCTCAGACAGGTATAGCAATCAGCCCCAGCATTTT